This T cell receptor beta chain derives from a study of blood T cells in healthy people across ages. This clonotype was observed a few times. Alongside a J-beta primer mix, a sample-barcoded 5' primer served in a second PCR lasting about 7 to 12 cycles. TCRdb reprocessed the 5' RACE reads with MiXCR, giving one entry per CDR3 protein. The table shows approximately 490,000 distinct CDR3 sequences, with more than 20% occurring only once. Total RNA, at least 6 micrograms per sample, came from PBMCs. From germline, CDR1 is LGHNA and CDR2 YSLEER. The CDR3 runs 15 residues. Germline trimming cut 3 bases from V and 6 bases from J; bases unmatched to any gene: 11. The same specimen was also included in a second study, on T cells of mothers and their children. This second report adds: Sequencing got over 8.5 million TCR beta CDR3 reads from each mother and roughly 2.7 million from each child.

The sample was blood. V is TRBV4-3 and J is TRBJ2-7; 7 nucleotides match TRBD2. The clonotype was recovered from a boy between 5 and 17 years old in good health. CDR3 sequence: CASSQSGLSASEQYF. The DNA for the CDR3 is TGCGCCAGCAGCCAGTCGGGACTATCGGCGTCCGAGCAGTACTTC.